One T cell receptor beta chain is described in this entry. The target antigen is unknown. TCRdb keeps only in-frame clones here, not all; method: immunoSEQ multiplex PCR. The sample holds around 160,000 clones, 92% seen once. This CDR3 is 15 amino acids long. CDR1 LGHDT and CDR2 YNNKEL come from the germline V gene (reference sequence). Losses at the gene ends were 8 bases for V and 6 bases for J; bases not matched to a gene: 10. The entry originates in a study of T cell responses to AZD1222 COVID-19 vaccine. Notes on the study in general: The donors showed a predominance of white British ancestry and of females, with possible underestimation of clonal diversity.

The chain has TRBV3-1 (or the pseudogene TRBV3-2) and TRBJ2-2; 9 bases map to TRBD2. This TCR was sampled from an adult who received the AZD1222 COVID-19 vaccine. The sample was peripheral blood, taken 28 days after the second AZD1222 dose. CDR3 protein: CASSVAGGRAGELFF. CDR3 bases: TGTGCCAGCTCTGTCGCGGGGGGGCGGGCCGGGGAGCTGTTTTTT.